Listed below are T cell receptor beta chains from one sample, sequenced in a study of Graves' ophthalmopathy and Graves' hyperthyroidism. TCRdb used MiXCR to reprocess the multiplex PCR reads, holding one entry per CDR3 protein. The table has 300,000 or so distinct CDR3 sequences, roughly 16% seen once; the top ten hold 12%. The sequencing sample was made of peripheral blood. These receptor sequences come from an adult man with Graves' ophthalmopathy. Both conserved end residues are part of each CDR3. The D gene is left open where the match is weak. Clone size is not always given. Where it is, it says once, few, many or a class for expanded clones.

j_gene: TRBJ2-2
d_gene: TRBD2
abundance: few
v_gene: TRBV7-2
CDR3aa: CASSLALGLGTGELFF
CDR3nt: TGTGCCAGCAGCTTAGCGCTAGGACTAGGGACCGGGGAGCTGTTTTTT

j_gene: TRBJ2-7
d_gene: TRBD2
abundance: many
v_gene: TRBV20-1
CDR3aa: CSANGVAGGYEQYF
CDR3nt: TGCAGTGCTAACGGAGTAGCGGGAGGGTACGAGCAGTACTTC

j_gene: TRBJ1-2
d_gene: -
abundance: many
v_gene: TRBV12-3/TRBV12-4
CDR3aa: CASSLETASYGYTF
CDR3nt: TGTGCCAGCAGTTTAGAGACAGCGAGCTATGGCTACACCTTC

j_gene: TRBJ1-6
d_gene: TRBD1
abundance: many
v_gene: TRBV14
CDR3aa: CASSQVGQGSSPLHF
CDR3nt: TGTGCCAGCAGCCAAGTAGGACAGGGGAGCTCACCCCTCCACTTT

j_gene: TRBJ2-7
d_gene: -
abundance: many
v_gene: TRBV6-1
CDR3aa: CATTEPGGRYEQYF
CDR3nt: TGTGCCACCACGGAGCCCGGGGGCAGGTACGAGCAGTACTTC

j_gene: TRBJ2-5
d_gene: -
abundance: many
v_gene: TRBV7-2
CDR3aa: CASREILRTRGQETQYF
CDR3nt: TGTGCCAGCAGGGAAATACTCCGGACCAGGGGTCAAGAGACCCAGTACTTC

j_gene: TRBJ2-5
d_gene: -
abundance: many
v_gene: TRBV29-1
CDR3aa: CSVVPQGETQYF
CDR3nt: TGCAGCGTTGTTCCCCAGGGAGAGACCCAGTACTTC

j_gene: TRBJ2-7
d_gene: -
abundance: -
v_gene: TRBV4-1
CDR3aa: CASSQHVPAYEQYF
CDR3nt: TGCGCCAGCAGCCAACACGTCCCCGCCTACGAGCAGTACTTC

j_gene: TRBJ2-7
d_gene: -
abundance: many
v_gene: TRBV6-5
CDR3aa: CASSYPQEGRSSYEQYF
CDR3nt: TGTGCCAGCAGTTACCCCCAGGAGGGCAGAAGCTCCTACGAGCAGTACTTC

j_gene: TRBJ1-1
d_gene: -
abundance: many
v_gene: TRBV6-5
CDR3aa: CASSSPGIEAFF
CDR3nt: TGTGCCAGCAGTTCCCCAGGGATTGAAGCTTTCTTT

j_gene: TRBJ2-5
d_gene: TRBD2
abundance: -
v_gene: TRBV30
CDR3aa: CAWGLAGSGETQYF
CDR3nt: TGTGCCTGGGGCCTAGCGGGGTCAGGAGAGACCCAGTACTTC

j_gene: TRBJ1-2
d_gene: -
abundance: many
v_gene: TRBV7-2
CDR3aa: CASSENNYGYTF
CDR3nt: TGTGCCAGCAGCGAAAACAACTATGGCTACACCTTC

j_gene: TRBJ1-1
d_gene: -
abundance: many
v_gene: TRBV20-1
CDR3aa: CSASRGTTEAFF
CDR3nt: TGCAGTGCTAGCCGGGGGACGACTGAAGCTTTCTTT

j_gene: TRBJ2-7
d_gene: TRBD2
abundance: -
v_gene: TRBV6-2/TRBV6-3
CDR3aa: CASSYSMGTSGNREQYF
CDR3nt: TGTGCCAGCAGTTACTCGATGGGGACTAGCGGGAATAGGGAGCAGTACTTC

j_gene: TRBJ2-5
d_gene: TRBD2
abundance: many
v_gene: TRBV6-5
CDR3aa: CASSQGLATQETQYF
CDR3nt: TGTGCCAGCAGTCAGGGACTAGCCACCCAAGAGACCCAGTACTTC

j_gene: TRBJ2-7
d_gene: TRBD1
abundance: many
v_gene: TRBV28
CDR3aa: CASSYMDRVVSYEQYF
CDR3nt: TGTGCCAGCAGTTATATGGACAGGGTCGTCTCCTACGAGCAGTACTTC

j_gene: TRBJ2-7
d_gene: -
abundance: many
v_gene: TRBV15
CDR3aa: CATSSGGIPYEQYF
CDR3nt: TGTGCCACCAGCAGCGGCGGGATACCCTACGAGCAGTACTTC

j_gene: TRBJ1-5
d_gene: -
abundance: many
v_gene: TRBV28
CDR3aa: CASSRTTGVANQPQHF
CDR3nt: TGTGCCAGCAGCCGTACGACCGGGGTGGCTAATCAGCCCCAGCATTTT

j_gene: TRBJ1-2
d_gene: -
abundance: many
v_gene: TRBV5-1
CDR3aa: CASSLAGTSLGYTF
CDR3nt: TGCGCCAGCAGCTTGGCCGGGACATCTCTTGGCTACACCTTC

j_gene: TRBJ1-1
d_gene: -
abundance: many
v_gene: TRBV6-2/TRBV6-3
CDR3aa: CASNSRLFAWTEAFF
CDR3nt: TGTGCCAGCAACTCCCGTCTATTTGCGTGGACTGAAGCTTTCTTT

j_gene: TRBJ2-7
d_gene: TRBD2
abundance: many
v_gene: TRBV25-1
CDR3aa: CASSDRASGRSYEQYF
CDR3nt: TGTGCCAGCAGTGATCGGGCTAGCGGCCGCTCCTACGAGCAGTACTTC

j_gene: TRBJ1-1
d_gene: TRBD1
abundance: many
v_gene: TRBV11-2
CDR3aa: CASSFGVTGGHEAFF
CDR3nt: TGTGCCAGCAGCTTCGGAGTGACAGGGGGCCATGAAGCTTTCTTT

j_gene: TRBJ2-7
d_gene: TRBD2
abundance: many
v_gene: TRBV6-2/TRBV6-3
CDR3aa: CASSPIAGGPYEQYF
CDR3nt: TGTGCCAGCAGTCCCATAGCGGGAGGTCCCTACGAGCAGTACTTC

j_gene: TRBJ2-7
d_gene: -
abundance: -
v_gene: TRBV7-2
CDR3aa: CASSQYMGASYEQYF
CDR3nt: TGTGCCAGCAGCCAGTATATGGGAGCCTCCTACGAGCAGTACTTC

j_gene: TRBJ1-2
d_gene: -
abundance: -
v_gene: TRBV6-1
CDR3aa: CASSQGGLDGYTF
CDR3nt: TGTGCCAGCAGCCAAGGGGGATTGGATGGCTACACCTTC

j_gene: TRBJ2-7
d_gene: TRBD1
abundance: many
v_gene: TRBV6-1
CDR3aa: CASSEPGQGNHEQYF
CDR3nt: TGTGCCAGCAGCGAACCGGGACAGGGGAACCACGAGCAGTACTTC

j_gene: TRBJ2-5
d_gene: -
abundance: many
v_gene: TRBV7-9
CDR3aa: CASSPRVGTETQYF
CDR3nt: TGTGCCAGCAGCCCTAGAGTCGGGACAGAGACCCAGTACTTC

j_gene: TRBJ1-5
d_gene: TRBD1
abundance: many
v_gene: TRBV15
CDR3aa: CATSRDPAGGSISNQPQHF
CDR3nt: TGTGCCACCAGCAGAGATCCCGCAGGGGGCTCTATTAGCAATCAGCCCCAGCATTTT

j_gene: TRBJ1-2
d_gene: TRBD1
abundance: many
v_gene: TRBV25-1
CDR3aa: CASSDPRQGAHYGYTF
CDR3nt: TGTGCCAGCAGTGACCCTCGACAGGGGGCACACTATGGCTACACCTTC

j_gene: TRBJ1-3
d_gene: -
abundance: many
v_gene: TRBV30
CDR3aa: CAWMDGSSGNTIYF
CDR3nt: TGTGCCTGGATGGACGGTTCCTCTGGAAACACCATATATTTT

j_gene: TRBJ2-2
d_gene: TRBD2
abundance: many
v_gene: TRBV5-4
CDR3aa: CASSLLAGGPGELFF
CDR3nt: TGTGCCAGCAGCTTGTTGGCGGGAGGGCCCGGGGAGCTGTTTTTT

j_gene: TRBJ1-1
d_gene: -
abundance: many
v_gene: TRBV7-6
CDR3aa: CASSLQGRAPSSSEAFF
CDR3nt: TGTGCCAGCAGCTTACAAGGCAGGGCGCCGTCCAGCTCTGAAGCTTTCTTT

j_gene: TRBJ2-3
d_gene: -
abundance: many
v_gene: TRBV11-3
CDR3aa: CASSLGSGDTQYF
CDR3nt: TGTGCCAGCAGCTTAGGTAGCGGAGATACGCAGTATTTT

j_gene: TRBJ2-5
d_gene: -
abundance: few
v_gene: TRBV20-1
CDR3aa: CSGLTTLHQETQYF
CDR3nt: TGCAGTGGATTGACAACCCTACACCAAGAGACCCAGTACTTC

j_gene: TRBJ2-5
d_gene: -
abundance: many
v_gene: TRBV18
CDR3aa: CASSLSTGQETQYF
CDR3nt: TGTGCCAGCTCACTATCGACAGGTCAGGAGACCCAGTACTTC

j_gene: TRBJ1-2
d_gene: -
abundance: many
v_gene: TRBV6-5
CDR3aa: CASSYRLTFNYGYTF
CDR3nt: TGTGCCAGCAGTTACAGGCTCACCTTTAACTATGGCTACACCTTC

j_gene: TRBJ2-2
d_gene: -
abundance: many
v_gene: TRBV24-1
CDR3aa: CATSDPSGVIGELFF
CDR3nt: TGTGCCACCAGTGATCCTTCAGGGGTTATCGGGGAGCTGTTTTTT

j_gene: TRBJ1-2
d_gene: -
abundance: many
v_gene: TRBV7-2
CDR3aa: CASSLRVQGSYGYTF
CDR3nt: TGTGCCAGCAGCTTAAGGGTCCAGGGTAGTTATGGCTACACCTTC

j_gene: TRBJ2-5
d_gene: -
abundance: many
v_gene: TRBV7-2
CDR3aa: CASSFGYGTQYF
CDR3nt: TGTGCCAGCAGCTTTGGCTATGGGACCCAGTACTTC

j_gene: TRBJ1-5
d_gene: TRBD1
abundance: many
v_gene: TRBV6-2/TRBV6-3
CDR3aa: CASSYTGGRNQPQHF
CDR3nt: TGTGCCAGCAGTTATACAGGGGGCCGCAATCAGCCCCAGCATTTT

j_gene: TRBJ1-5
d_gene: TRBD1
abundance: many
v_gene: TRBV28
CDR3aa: CASSFRDRASQPQHF
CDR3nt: TGTGCCAGCAGTTTCAGAGACAGGGCTAGTCAGCCCCAGCATTTT

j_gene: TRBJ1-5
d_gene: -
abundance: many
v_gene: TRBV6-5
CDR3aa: CASRGYSNQPQHF
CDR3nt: TGTGCCAGCAGAGGATACAGCAATCAGCCCCAGCATTTT

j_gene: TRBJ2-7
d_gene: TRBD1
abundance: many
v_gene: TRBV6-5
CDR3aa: CASSYPGQGSEQYF
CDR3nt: TGTGCCAGCAGTTACCCGGGACAGGGGAGCGAGCAGTACTTC

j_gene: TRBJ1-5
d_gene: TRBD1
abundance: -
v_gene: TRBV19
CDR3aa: CASSPREGAPGNQPQHF
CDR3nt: TGTGCCAGTAGTCCCAGGGAGGGGGCGCCGGGCAATCAGCCCCAGCATTTT

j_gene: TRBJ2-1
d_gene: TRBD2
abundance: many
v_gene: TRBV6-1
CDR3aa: CASVVGPGLVDEQFF
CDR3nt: TGTGCCAGCGTAGTCGGACCGGGACTAGTTGATGAGCAGTTCTTC

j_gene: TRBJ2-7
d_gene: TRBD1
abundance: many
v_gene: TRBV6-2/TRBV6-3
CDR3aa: CASSYGSGTGGYEQYF
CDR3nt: TGTGCCAGCAGTTACGGATCCGGGACAGGGGGTTACGAGCAGTACTTC

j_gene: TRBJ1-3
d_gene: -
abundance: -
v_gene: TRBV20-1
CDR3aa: CSALQGNTIYF
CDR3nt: TGCAGTGCACTACAGGGAAACACCATATATTTT

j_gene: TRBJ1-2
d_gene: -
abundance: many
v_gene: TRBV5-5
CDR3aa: CASSPYGTANGYTF
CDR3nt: TGTGCCAGCAGCCCTTACGGGACTGCTAATGGCTACACCTTC

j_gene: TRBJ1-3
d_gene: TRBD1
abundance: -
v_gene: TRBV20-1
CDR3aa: CSARKTGTGGGAAIYF
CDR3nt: TGCAGTGCTAGAAAAACCGGGACAGGGGGCGGTGCGGCCATATATTTT

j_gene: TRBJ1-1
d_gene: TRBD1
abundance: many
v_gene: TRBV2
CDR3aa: CASSVVTGGTEAFF
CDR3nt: TGTGCCAGCAGTGTTGTAACAGGGGGCACTGAAGCTTTCTTT

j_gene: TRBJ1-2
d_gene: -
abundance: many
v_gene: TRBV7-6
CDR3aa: CASSEGRGYTF
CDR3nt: TGTGCCAGCAGCGAAGGACGGGGCTACACCTTC

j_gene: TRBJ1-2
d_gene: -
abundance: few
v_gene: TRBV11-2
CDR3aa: CASHPQGILPWGYTF
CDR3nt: TGTGCCAGCCACCCCCAGGGTATACTGCCGTGGGGCTACACCTTC

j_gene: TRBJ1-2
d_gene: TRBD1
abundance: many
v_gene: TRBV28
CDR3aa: CASSLGGTAQGYTF
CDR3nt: TGTGCCAGCAGTTTAGGAGGGACAGCCCAAGGCTACACCTTC

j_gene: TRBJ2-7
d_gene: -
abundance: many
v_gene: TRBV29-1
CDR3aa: CSVLLGGYEQYF
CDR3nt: TGCAGCGTACTTCTGGGGGGCTACGAGCAGTACTTC